One and the same sample provided the 8 T cell receptor beta chains below, sequenced in a study of Graves' ophthalmopathy and Graves' hyperthyroidism. The authors amplified TCR beta CDR3 regions from RNA transcripts. Second-round multiplex PCR came after a first-round RT-PCR that employed HTBI primers. TCRdb analysed the multiplex PCR reads with MiXCR anew, one entry per CDR3 protein. The profile covers about 380,000 distinct CDR3 sequences, with less than 20% appearing a single time and 5.5% to 8% taken by the ten largest. Sequencing was performed on peripheral blood. The receptor source for this set is a young woman with stable Graves' hyperthyroidism.

This clonotype was seen many times. CDR3 nucleotide sequence: TGTGCCAGCAGTCTAGCGGGTAACACCGGGGAGCTGTTTTTT. Amino acid sequence: CASSLAGNTGELFF. J is TRBJ2-2 and V is TRBV2; 8 positions match TRBD2. Germline V CDR1 and CDR2: SNHLY, FYNNEI. V lost 5 bases and J lost 2; bases outside the gene matches: 1. This CDR3 region has 14 residues.

This clonotype has ten or more counts. The V gene is TRBV2, the J gene TRBJ2-2, with 7 nucleotides matching TRBD1. CDR1 and CDR2 from the germline V gene are SNHLY and FYNNEI. This CDR3 is built from 16 residues. The V gene end was trimmed by 4 bases and the J gene end by 2 bases; junction bases not matched to a gene: 7. The CDR3 DNA follows: TGTGCCAGCAGTGGGGCGACAGGGTTTAACACCGGGGAGCTGTTTTTT. Protein product: CASSGATGFNTGELFF. The complete variable domain, with remaining parts taken from reference TRBV2 and TRBJ2-2, reads EPEVTQTPSHQVTQMGQEVILRCVPISNHLYFYWYRQILGQKVEFLVSFYNNEISEKSEIFDDQFSVERPDGSNFTLKIRSTKLEDSAMYFCASSGATGFNTGELFFGEGSRLTVL.

The chain is built from TRBV29-1 and TRBJ1-1; D not resolved. CDR3 size: 16 residues. The germline V gene encodes CDR1 SQVTM and CDR2 ANQGSEA. V shed 3 bases and J shed 5 bases, with 22 bases lying between them. CDR3 protein: CSVDLSRRERGTEAFF. CDR3 DNA: TGCAGCGTTGACCTGAGTCGGAGGGAGAGAGGAACTGAAGCTTTCTTT.

The chain joins TRBV6-1 to TRBJ1-2; D perhaps matches TRBD1 (6 bases). The length of the CDR3 is 13 residues. Germline-derived CDR1 and CDR2 are MNHNS and SASEGT. V was pared by 11 bases and J by 0 bases, with 13 bases between. CDR3 loop: CAHQDSSNYGYTF. In DNA form, the CDR3 reads TGTGCCCATCAGGACAGCTCTAACTATGGCTACACCTTC.

This clonotype has a count of ten or more. This may stem from a read error, because a much larger clone lies one nucleotide away. The J gene is TRBJ1-5, the V gene TRBV12-3 or TRBV12-4; D remains ambiguous. V was shortened by 7 bases and J by 4 bases, with 20 bases between the two germline ends. The CDR3 consists of 16 residues. CDR3 sequence: CASIPPPSSRNQPQHF. CDR3 bases: TGTGCCAGCATACCCCCCCCCTCGAGCAGGAATCAGCCCCAGCATTTT.

This clonotype was seen many times. The rearrangement uses TRBV7-2 and TRBJ1-1; unclear D gene. The V gene's germline CDR1 is SGHTA and CDR2 FQGNSA. The CDR3 is 12 residues long. Trimming pared 1 base from V and 11 bases from J, leaving 11 bases between. CDR3 sequence (DNA): TGTGCCAGCAGCTTAGGACGGGAGCGGGCTTTCTTT. Translating gives CASSLGRERAFF.

This clonotype has at least ten counts. The J gene is TRBJ1-5, the V gene TRBV27, with no clear D. Germline lookup yields CDR1 MNHEY and CDR2 SMNVEV (reference sequence). Trimming took 0 bases from V and 9 from J, leaving 9 bases between them. The CDR3 contains 13 residues. This chain's CDR3 is CASSLSPVRPQHF. The CDR3, as DNA: TGTGCCAGCAGTTTATCTCCAGTTCGGCCCCAGCATTTT.

This clonotype was found a few times. The chain combines TRBV6-1 with TRBJ1-1; 8 bases agree with TRBD1. The germline CDR1 and CDR2 sequences are MNHNS and SASEGT. After removal of 5 bases from V and 4 bases from J, the junction contained 12 bases not matched to a gene. The CDR3 runs 16 residues. CDR3 DNA sequence: TGTGCCAGCAGTCCCGGACAGGGCCGCCCCCCCACTGAAGCTTTCTTT. Its translation is CASSPGQGRPPTEAFF.